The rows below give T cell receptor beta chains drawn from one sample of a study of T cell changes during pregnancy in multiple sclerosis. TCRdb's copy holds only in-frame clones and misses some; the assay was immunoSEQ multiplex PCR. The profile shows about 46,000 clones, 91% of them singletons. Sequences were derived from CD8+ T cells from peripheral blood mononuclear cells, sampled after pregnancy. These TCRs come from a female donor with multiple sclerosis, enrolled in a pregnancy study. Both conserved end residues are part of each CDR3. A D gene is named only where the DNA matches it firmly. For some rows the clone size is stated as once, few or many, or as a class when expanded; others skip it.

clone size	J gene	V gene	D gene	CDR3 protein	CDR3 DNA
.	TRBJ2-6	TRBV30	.	CAWAPPRRVSGANVLTF	TGTGCCTGGGCTCCCCCTAGGCGTGTATCGGGGGCCAACGTCCTGACTTTC
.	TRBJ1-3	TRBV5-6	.	CASSPRDNILPGNTIYF	TGTGCCAGCAGCCCCCGGGACAACATTCTCCCTGGAAACACCATATATTTT
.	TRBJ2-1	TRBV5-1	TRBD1	CASSSPGQNYNEQFF	TGCGCCAGCAGCTCTCCGGGACAGAACTACAATGAGCAGTTCTTC
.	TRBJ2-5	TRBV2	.	CASSPTATGETQYF	TGTGCCAGCAGTCCGACTGCCACGGGAGAGACCCAGTACTTC
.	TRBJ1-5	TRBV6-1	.	CASMAGKYNQPQHF	TGTGCCAGCATGGCAGGGAAATACAATCAGCCCCAGCATTTT
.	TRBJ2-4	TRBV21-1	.	CASAVWRGGILAKNIQYF	TGTGCCAGCGCGGTTTGGCGTGGGGGGATATTAGCCAAAAACATTCAGTACTTC
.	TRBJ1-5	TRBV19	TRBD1	CASSTNRGFSVYQPQHF	TGTGCCAGTAGTACTAACAGGGGCTTTAGCGTGTATCAGCCCCAGCATTTT
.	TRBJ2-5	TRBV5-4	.	CASSAGPREETQYF	TGTGCCAGCAGCGCGGGACCGCGTGAGGAGACCCAGTACTTC
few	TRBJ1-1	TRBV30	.	CAWSGANTEAFF	TGTGCCTGGAGTGGGGCGAACACTGAAGCTTTCTTT
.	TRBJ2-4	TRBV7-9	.	CASGLKNIQYF	TGTGCCAGCGGACTCAAAAACATTCAGTACTTC
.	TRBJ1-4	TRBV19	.	CASSIFAGPREDEKLFF	TGTGCCAGTAGTATATTTGCGGGACCCAGGGAGGATGAAAAACTGTTTTTT
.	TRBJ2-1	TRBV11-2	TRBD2	CASSSTSGYNEQFF	TGTGCCAGCAGCTCGACTAGCGGATACAATGAGCAGTTCTTC
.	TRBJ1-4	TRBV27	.	CASSSARAPTNEKLFF	TGTGCCAGCAGTTCCGCCAGGGCCCCAACTAATGAAAAACTGTTTTTT
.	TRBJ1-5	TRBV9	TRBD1	CASSADRGLQPQHF	TGTGCCAGCAGCGCGGACAGGGGGCTTCAGCCCCAGCATTTT
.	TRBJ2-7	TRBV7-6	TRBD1	CASGPGQGYEQYF	TGTGCCAGCGGACCGGGACAGGGCTACGAGCAGTACTTC
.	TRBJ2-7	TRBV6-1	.	CASTGSLSYEQYF	TGTGCCAGCACAGGGTCCCTCTCCTACGAGCAGTACTTC
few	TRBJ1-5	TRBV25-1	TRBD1	CASSVQGAQPQHF	TGTGCCAGCAGTGTACAGGGGGCACAGCCCCAGCATTTT
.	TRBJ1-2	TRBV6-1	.	CASSPSYGYTF	TGTGCCAGCAGCCCCTCCTATGGCTACACCTTC